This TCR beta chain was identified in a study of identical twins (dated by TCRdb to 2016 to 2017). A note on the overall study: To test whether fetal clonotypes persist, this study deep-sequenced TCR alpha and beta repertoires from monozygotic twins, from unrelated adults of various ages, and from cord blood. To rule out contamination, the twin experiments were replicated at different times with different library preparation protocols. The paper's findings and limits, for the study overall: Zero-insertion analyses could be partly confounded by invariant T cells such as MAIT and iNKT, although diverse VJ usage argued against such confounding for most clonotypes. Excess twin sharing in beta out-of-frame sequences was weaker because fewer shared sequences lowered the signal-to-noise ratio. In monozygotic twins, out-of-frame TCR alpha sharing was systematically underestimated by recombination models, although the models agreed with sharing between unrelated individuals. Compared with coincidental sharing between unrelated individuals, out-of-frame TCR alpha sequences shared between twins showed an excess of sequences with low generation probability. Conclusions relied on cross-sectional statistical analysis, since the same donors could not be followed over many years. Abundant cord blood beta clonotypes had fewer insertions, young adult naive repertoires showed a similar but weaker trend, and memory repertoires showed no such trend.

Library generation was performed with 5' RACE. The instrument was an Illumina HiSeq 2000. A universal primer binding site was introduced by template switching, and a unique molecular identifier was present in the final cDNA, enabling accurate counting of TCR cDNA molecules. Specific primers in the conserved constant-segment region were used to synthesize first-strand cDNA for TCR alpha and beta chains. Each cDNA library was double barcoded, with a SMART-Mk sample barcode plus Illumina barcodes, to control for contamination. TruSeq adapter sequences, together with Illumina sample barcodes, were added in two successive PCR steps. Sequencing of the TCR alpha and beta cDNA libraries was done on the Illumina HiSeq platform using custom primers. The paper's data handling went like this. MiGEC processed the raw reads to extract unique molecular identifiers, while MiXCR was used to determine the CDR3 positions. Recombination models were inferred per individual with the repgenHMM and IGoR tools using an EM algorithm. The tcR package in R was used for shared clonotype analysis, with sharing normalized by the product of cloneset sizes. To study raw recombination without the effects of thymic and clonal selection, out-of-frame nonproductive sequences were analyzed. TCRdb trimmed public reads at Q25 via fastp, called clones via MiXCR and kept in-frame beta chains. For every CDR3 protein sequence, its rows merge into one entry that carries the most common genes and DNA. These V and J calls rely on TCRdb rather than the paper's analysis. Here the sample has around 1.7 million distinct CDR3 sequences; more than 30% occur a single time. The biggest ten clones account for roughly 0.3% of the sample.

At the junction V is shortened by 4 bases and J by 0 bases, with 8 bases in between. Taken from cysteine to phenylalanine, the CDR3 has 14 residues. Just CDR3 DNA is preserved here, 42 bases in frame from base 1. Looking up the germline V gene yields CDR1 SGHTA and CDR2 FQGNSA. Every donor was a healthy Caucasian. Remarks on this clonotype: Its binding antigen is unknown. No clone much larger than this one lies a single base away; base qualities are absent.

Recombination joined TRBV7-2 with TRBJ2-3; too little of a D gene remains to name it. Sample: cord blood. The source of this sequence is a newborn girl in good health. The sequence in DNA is TGTGCCAGCAGCTCTAATCCTAGCACAGATACGCAGTATTTT. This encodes CASSSNPSTDTQYF.